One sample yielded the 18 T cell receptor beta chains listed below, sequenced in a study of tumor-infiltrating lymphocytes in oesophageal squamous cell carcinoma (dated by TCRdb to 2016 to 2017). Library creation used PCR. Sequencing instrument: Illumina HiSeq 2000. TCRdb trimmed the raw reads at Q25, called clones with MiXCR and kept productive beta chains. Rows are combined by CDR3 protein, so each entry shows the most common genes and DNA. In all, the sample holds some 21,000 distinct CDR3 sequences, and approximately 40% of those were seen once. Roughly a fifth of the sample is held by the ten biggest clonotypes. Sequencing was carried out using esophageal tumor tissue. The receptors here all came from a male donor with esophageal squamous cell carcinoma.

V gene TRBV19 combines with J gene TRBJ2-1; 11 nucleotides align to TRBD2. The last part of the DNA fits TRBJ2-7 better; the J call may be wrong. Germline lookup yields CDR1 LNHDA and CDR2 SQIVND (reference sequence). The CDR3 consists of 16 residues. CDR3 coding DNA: TGTGCCAGTAGGCCCCCCGGGACTAGCGGTTACAATGAGCAGTACTTC. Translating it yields CASRPPGTSGYNEQYF.

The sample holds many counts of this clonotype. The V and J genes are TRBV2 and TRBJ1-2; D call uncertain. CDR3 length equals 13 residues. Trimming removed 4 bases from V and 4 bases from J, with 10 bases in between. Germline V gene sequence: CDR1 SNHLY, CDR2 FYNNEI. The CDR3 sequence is CASSVKSSYGYTF. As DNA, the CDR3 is TGTGCCAGCAGTGTGAAGAGTTCCTATGGCTACACCTTC.

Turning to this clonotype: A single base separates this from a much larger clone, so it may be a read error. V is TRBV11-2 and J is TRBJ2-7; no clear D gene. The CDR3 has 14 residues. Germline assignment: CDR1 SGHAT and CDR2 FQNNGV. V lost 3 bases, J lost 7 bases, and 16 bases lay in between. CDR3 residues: CASSLATAYNEQYF. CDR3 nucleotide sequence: TGTGCCAGCAGCTTGGCTACAGCTTACAATGAGCAGTACTTC.

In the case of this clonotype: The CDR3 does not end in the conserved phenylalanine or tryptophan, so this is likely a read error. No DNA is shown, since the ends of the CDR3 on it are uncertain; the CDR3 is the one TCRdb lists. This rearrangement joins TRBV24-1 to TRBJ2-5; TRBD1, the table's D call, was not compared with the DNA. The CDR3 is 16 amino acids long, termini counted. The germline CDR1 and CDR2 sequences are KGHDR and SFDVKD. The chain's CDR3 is CATSADRVNSPLHFGA.

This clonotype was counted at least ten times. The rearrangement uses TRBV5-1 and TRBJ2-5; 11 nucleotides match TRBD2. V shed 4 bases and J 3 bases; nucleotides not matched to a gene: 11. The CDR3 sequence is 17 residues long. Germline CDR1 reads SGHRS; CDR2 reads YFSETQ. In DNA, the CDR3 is TGCGCCAGCAGCCAGGGGACTAGCGGAAGTGTTAAAGAGACCCAGTACTTC. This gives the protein CASSQGTSGSVKETQYF.

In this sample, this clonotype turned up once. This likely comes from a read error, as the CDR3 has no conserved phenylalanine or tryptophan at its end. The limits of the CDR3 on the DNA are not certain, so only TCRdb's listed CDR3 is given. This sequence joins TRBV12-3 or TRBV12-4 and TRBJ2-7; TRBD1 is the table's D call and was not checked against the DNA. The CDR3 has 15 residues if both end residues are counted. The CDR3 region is CASSLEDRGGYTFGS.

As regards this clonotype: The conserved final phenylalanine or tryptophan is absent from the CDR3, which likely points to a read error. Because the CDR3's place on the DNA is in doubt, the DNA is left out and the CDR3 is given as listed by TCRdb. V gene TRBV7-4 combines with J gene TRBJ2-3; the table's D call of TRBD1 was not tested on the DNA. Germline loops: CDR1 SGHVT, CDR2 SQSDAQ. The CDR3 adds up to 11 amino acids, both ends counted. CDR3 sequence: CASSRKTGETL.

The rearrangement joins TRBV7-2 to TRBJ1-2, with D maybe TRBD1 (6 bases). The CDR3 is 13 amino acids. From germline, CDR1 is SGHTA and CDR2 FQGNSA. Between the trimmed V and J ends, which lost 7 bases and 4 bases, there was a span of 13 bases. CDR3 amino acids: CASTGRGGYGYTF. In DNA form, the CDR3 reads TGTGCCAGCACGGGAAGAGGGGGCTATGGCTACACCTTC.

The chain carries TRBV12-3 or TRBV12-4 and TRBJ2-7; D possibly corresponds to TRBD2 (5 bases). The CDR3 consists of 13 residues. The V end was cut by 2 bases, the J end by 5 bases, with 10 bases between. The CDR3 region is CASSLLDFHEQYF. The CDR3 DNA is TGTGCCAGCAGTTTATTGGACTTCCACGAGCAGTACTTC.

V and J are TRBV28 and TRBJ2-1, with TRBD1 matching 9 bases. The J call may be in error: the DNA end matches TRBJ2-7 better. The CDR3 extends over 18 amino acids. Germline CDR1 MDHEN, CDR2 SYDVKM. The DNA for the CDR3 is TGTGCCAGCAGTCGAAACTCCGGTAGGGACAGGGTTCCCAATGAGCAGTACTTC. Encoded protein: CASSRNSGRDRVPNEQYF.

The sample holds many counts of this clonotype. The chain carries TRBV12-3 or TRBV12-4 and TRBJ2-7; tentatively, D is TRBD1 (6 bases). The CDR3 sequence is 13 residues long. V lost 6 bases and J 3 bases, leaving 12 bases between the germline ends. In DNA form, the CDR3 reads TGTGCCAGCAGCCTCTCACAGGGCTACGAGCAGTACTTC. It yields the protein CASSLSQGYEQYF.

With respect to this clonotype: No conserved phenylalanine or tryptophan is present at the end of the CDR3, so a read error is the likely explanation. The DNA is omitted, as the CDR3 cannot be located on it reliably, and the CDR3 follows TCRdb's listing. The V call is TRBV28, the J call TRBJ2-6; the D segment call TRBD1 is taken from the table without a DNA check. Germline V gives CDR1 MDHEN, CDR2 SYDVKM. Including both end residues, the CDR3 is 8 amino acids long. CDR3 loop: CASRPTGT.

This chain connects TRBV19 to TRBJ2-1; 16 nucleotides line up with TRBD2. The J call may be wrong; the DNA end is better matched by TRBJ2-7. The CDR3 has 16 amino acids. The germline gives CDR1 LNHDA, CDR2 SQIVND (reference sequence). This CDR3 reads CATRLQGLAGGGEQYF. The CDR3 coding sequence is TGTGCCACCCGACTACAGGGACTAGCGGGAGGGGGTGAGCAGTACTTC.

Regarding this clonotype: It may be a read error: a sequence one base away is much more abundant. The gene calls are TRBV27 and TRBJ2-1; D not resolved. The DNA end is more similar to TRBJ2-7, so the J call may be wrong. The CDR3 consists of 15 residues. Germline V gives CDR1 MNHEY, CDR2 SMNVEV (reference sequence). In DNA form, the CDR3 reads TGTGCCAGCAGTAGGTCAGAGTACCCGGGCAATGAGCAGTACTTC. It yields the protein CASSRSEYPGNEQYF.

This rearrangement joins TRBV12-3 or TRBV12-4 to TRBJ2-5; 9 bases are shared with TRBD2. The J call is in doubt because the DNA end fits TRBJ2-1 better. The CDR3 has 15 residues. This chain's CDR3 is CASSWTSVGTDTQFF. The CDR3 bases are TGTGCCAGCAGTTGGACTAGCGTGGGGACAGATACGCAGTTCTTC.

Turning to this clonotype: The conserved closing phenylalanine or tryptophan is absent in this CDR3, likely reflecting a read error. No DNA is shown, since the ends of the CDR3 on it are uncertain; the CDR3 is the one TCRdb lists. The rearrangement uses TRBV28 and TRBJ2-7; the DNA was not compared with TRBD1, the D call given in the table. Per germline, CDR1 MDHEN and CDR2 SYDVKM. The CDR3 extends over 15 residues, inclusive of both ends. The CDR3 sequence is CASSSGQGYGYTFGS.

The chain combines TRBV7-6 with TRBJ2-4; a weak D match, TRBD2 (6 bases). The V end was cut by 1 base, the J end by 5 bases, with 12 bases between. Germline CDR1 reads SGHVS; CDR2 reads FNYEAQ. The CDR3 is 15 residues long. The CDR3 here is CASSLEAGWENIQYF. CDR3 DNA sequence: TGTGCCAGCAGCTTAGAGGCGGGATGGGAAAACATTCAGTACTTC.

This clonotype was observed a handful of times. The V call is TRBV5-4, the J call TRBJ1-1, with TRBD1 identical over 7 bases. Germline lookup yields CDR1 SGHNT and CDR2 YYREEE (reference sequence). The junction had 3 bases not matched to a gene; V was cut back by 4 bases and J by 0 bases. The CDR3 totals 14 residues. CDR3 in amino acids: CASSRGQVNTEAFF. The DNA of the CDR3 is TGTGCCAGCAGCCGTGGACAGGTGAACACTGAAGCTTTCTTT.